Presented here are 24 T cell receptor beta chains from one specimen sequenced in a study of T-cell reconstitution after alpha-beta-depleted transplantation in children. During its preparation, the TCRbeta library received unique molecular identifiers. A single record per CDR3 protein comes from TCRdb applying MiXCR to the PCR reads. The sample has hundreds of thousands of distinct CDR3 sequences; 10% to 15% are singletons. This material consisted of PBMCs, mostly from graft donor cells, taken 360 days after TCRalphabeta/CD19-depleted stem cell transplant. These receptors all stem from a male patient between 5 and 17 years old who had a stem cell transplant for acute myeloid leukemia, so the T cells may come from the graft donor.

This clonotype showed up just a few times. This chain uses TRBV20-1 with TRBJ1-5; D is perhaps TRBD1 (6 bases). Germline V gives CDR1 DFQATT, CDR2 SNEGSKA (reference sequence). This CDR3 is 16 amino acids long. Trimming cost V 0 bases and J 3 bases, with 15 bases left between them. In nucleotides, the CDR3 is TGCAGTGCTAGAGATCTCCCAGGGGAGGCCAATCAGCCCCAGCATTTT. Protein product: CSARDLPGEANQPQHF.

In its sample, this clonotype was seen a few times. The V and J genes are TRBV20-1 and TRBJ1-6; D is undetermined. CDR3 size: 15 residues. Germline V gene data show CDR1 as DFQATT and CDR2 as SNEGSKA (reference sequence). The germline V and J ends were trimmed by 0 bases and 7 bases, with 13 bases remaining between them. In nucleotides, the CDR3 is TGCAGTGCTAGAGACCCGTGGAAATTGAATTCACCCCTCCACTTT. The encoded protein is CSARDPWKLNSPLHF.

Here the CDR3 DNA reads TGCAGTGCTAGAGATCCGCTTAGGGACACAGATACGCAGTATTTT. This translates into CSARDPLRDTDTQYF. This chain links TRBV20-1 with TRBJ2-3; D remains ambiguous. This CDR3 region has 15 residues. Trimming removed 0 bases at V and 2 bases at J, with 12 bases between. Germline CDR1 reads DFQATT; CDR2 reads SNEGSKA (reference sequence).

The J gene is TRBJ2-7, the V gene TRBV4-3; D is ambiguous. The CDR3 extends over 14 amino acids. The ends were cut back, 4 bases at V and 2 bases at J, with 12 bases in the middle. Germline lookup yields CDR1 LGHNA and CDR2 YSLEER. The CDR3, as DNA: TGCGCCAGCAGCCTCGAAGTTGAAACCTACGAGCAGTACTTC. Its protein is CASSLEVETYEQYF.

A remark on this clonotype: The junction departs from germline at one end; a sequencing error may be responsible. This chain links TRBV6-5 with TRBJ2-5; D call uncertain. The CDR3 extends over 14 amino acids. Germline assignment: CDR1 MNHEY and CDR2 SVGAGI. The CDR3 protein is CASSYSGFQETRYF. Written as DNA, the CDR3 is TGTGCCAGCAGTTACTCGGGCTTTCAAGAGACCCGGTACTTC.

The chain joins TRBV29-1 to TRBJ2-1; D is possibly TRBD1 or TRBD2 (6 bases each). The CDR3 consists of 14 residues. The germline gives CDR1 SQVTM, CDR2 ANQGSEA. V dropped 7 bases and J dropped 0 bases, with 13 bases sitting between them. CDR3 loop: CSGRGVSSYNEQFF. The DNA for the CDR3 is TGCAGCGGTAGGGGGGTGAGCTCCTACAATGAGCAGTTCTTC.

This sequence joins TRBV28 and TRBJ2-7, with TRBD1 identical over 7 bases. V lost 2 bases and J lost 7; bases outside the gene matches: 11. The CDR3 is 15 residues long. Per the germline V gene, CDR1 is MDHEN and CDR2 is SYDVKM. The CDR3 protein is CASSLTGTERREQYF. The CDR3 region has the DNA TGTGCCAGCAGTTTAACCGGGACAGAGCGAAGGGAGCAGTACTTC.

This clonotype occurred a few times. The rearrangement links TRBV5-1 to TRBJ2-1, with 10 bases fitting TRBD2. Unmatched junction bases numbered 7, after V lost 3 bases and J lost 7 bases. The CDR3 loop spans 15 amino acids. Germline values: CDR1 SGHRS, CDR2 YFSETQ. CDR3 in amino acids: CASSWLAGAGNEQFF. In DNA form, the CDR3 reads TGCGCCAGCAGCTGGCTAGCGGGAGCGGGTAATGAGCAGTTCTTC. Filled out from reference TRBV5-1 and TRBJ2-1, the complete variable domain reads KAGVTQTPRYLIKTRGQQVTLSCSPISGHRSVSWYQQTPGQGLQFLFEYFSETQRNKGNFPGRFSGRQFSNSRSEMNVSTLELGDSALYLCASSWLAGAGNEQFFGPGTRLTVL.

This clonotype came up a few times. V usage is TRBV20-1 and J usage is TRBJ1-3; D not certain. The V and J ends lost 1 base and 1 base respectively, with 2 bases between them. There are 12 residues in the CDR3. The germline V gene has CDR1 DFQATT and CDR2 SNEGSKA (reference sequence). The CDR3 DNA reads TGCAGTGCTAGAGTGTCTGGAAACACCATATATTTT. This encodes CSARVSGNTIYF.

This clonotype was picked up many times. The V and J genes are TRBV7-9 and TRBJ2-5; D gene unclear. Trimming removed 4 bases at V and 5 bases at J, with 5 bases between. The CDR3 contains 11 residues. CDR1 and CDR2 from the germline V gene are SEHNR and FQNEAQ (reference sequence). The CDR3 region has the DNA TGTGCCAGCAGCTCCGTGGAGACCCAGTACTTC. This translates into CASSSVETQYF.

CDR3 sequence reads: CAISEGPHSGNTIYF. CDR3 sequence (DNA): TGTGCCATCAGTGAAGGGCCTCACTCTGGAAACACCATATATTTT. The chain links TRBV10-3 to TRBJ1-3; D not certain. The CDR3 totals 15 residues. CDR1 is ENHRY, CDR2 SYGVKD, per germline. V was shortened by 3 bases and J by 0 bases, with 9 bases between the two germline ends.

This clonotype was recorded many times. The chain links TRBV14 to TRBJ2-3, with D hard to call. In germline, CDR1 is SGHDN, CDR2 FVKESK. The V end lost 8 bases, the J end lost 2 bases, and 17 bases lay between the germline ends. CDR3 length: 15 amino acids. The CDR3 DNA is TGTGCCAGCCAAGGCGGAGACGTGCCCACAGATACGCAGTATTTT. This translates into CASQGGDVPTDTQYF.

With regard to this clonotype: A read error may be the cause here, since a much bigger clone is one base away. DNA for the CDR3: TGCGCCAGCAGCTTGTTGACTTTCGGGAACACAGATACGCAGTATTTT. Translation gives CASSLLTFGNTDTQYF. J is TRBJ2-3 and V is TRBV5-1; a weak D match, TRBD2 (5 bases). Germline loops: CDR1 SGHRS, CDR2 YFSETQ. Trimming left V 1 base short and J 2 bases short, with 14 bases between. This CDR3 region has 16 residues. Complete variable domain (other parts from reference TRBV5-1 and TRBJ2-3): KAGVTQTPRYLIKTRGQQVTLSCSPISGHRSVSWYQQTPGQGLQFLFEYFSETQRNKGNFPGRFSGRQFSNSRSEMNVSTLELGDSALYLCASSLLTFGNTDTQYFGPGTRLTVL.

This clonotype was counted only a few times. The chain carries TRBV18 and TRBJ2-7; TRBD2 matches at 9 bases. Trimming removed 5 bases from V and 0 bases from J; junction bases left unmatched: 5. The CDR3 is made up of 15 amino acids. CDR1 and CDR2 (germline): KGHSH, LQKENI. The DNA for the CDR3 is TGTGCCAGCTCAGCTAGCGGGATAACCTCCTACGAGCAGTACTTC. Amino acids: CASSASGITSYEQYF.

This clonotype showed up just a few times. The CDR3 sequence is CSASLSKETQYF. The CDR3 DNA follows: TGCAGTGCTAGTTTATCTAAGGAGACCCAGTACTTC. This chain joins TRBV20-1 and TRBJ2-5; D remains ambiguous. V lost 3 bases and J 5 bases, leaving 10 bases between the germline ends. The CDR3 sequence is 12 residues long. In germline, CDR1 is DFQATT, CDR2 SNEGSKA (reference sequence).

The sample holds a few counts of this clonotype. The J gene is TRBJ2-1, the V gene TRBV6-5; 7 nucleotides match TRBD2. Trimming cost V 4 bases and J 4 bases; bases outside gene matches: 19. Germline V CDR1 and CDR2: MNHEY, SVGAGI. This CDR3 spans 19 amino acids. CDR3 coding DNA: TGTGCCAGCAGTTTCGGTACACCTGCTCGTCCTAGCGGATACAATGAGCAGTTCTTC. Encoded protein: CASSFGTPARPSGYNEQFF.

Concerning this clonotype itself: Given a much more abundant clone one base away, this may be a read error. The chain carries TRBV4-2 and TRBJ2-3; TRBD2 matches at 11 bases. Germline loops: CDR1 LGHNA, CDR2 YNFKEQ. This CDR3 spans 17 amino acids. J was trimmed by 0 bases and V by 0 bases; bases with no gene match: 2. CDR3 residues: CASSQEGTSGSTDTQYF. CDR3 sequence (DNA): TGTGCCAGCAGCCAAGAGGGGACTAGCGGTAGCACAGATACGCAGTATTTT.

The chain joins TRBV28 to TRBJ1-5; unclear D gene. CDR3 length: 13 amino acids. Trimming took off 2 bases at V and 7 bases at J, with 9 bases between the two ends. Germline V lookup: CDR1 MDHEN, CDR2 SYDVKM. CDR3 sequence (DNA): TGTGCCAGCAGTTTAAGGCCACTCCAGCCCCAGCATTTT. Translating gives CASSLRPLQPQHF.

This clonotype was seen repeatedly, ten times or more. The chain carries TRBV4-3 and TRBJ2-7, with 8 bases matching TRBD1. The ends lost 8 bases at V and 4 bases at J; junction bases unmatched: 7. Germline assignment: CDR1 LGHNA and CDR2 YSLEER. The CDR3 has 13 amino acids. In DNA form, the CDR3 reads TGCGCCAGCGGCCGGGACAGGTATTACGAGCAGTACTTC. This codes for CASGRDRYYEQYF.

The chain links TRBV27 to TRBJ2-1; the D gene is possibly TRBD2 (6 bases). V was trimmed by 6 bases and J by 9 bases, leaving 24 bases between them. Germline V gene data show CDR1 as MNHEY and CDR2 as SMNVEV (reference sequence). The CDR3 spans 16 residues. Here the CDR3 DNA reads TGTGCCAGCAGACCACGCGGGGACCCTGGACACGTTGAGCAGTTCTTC. It specifies CASRPRGDPGHVEQFF.

This clonotype was recorded a few times. The DNA of the CDR3 is TGTGCCAGCAGCGCCTCATCTGGGGCCAACGTCCTGACTTTC. Its translation: CASSASSGANVLTF. The chain recombines TRBV9 with TRBJ2-6; the D is unclear. With 3 bases removed from V and 1 base from J, the gap between germline ends came to 5 bases. Germline CDR1 and CDR2: SGDLS and YYNGEE. There are 14 residues in the CDR3. Based on the CDR3 plus reference TRBV9 and TRBJ2-6, the full variable domain is DSGVTQTPKHLITATGQRVTLRCSPRSGDLSVYWYQQSLDQGLQFLIQYYNGEERAKGNILERFSAQQFPDLHSELNLSSLELGDSALYFCASSASSGANVLTFGAGSRLTVL.

This clonotype has just a few counts. The chain carries TRBV7-3 and TRBJ1-3; perhaps TRBD1 as D (6 bases). This CDR3 is built from 17 residues. Looked up from germline, CDR1 is SGHTA and CDR2 is FQGTGA. V was trimmed by 1 base and J by 0 bases, leaving 13 bases between them. Here the CDR3 DNA reads TGTGCCAGCAGCTTAAGGGGGCAGGAGCTCTCTGGAAACACCATATATTTT. Its translation is CASSLRGQELSGNTIYF.

In the case of this clonotype: As the CDR3 is not closed by the conserved phenylalanine or tryptophan, this likely results from a read error. The CDR3 region is CSVPDLGQGRIILGEKLFY. CDR3 sequence (DNA): TGCAGCGTGCCGGACCTGGGACAGGGGCGTATAATTTTGGGTGAAAAACTGTTTTAT. This sequence joins TRBV29-1 and TRBJ1-4; the match to TRBD1 covers 10 bases. CDR1 SQVTM and CDR2 ANQGSEA come from the germline V gene. This CDR3 contains 19 residues. After removal of 6 bases from V and 7 bases from J, the junction contained 23 bases not matched to a gene.

This clonotype was observed a handful of times. V gene TRBV15 combines with J gene TRBJ2-1, with 11 positions matching TRBD2. V lost 6 bases to trimming and J lost 6 bases; unmatched junction nucleotides: 10. From germline, CDR1 is LNHNV and CDR2 YYDKDF (reference sequence). The CDR3 covers 16 residues. The CDR3 loop reads CATRGAPSGRPNEQFF. Here the CDR3 DNA reads TGTGCCACCAGAGGAGCCCCTAGCGGGAGGCCCAATGAGCAGTTCTTC.